This T cell receptor (beta chain) was identified during a study of T-cell memory formation after mild COVID-19 (dated by TCRdb to the early 2020s). The study in broad terms: TCR sequence clusters from the two donors were largely donor specific. T-cell clones expanding and contracting after mild COVID-19 in two donors were tracked by longitudinal TCRalpha and TCRbeta repertoire sequencing. The cohort was made up of two young adult volunteers, one female and one male, who were previously healthy. The paper as a whole reports these results and caveats: The study included only two mild cases, and larger cohorts that include severe cases with pre-infection samples were judged to be necessary. The second-wave clones that peaked on day 37 were not confirmed to be SARS-CoV-2 specific. From day 15 to 85, contracting clones showed balanced CD4/CD8 phenotypes, whereas a second wave of clones that expanded from day 15 to 37 leaned towards CD4+. Contracting CD4+ clones were located mainly in the CM and EM memory subsets, whereas CD8+ clones were found to be enriched in EMRA. Some responding clones were detected in pre-infection memory, which suggested that pre-existing cross-reactive memory T cells had joined the SARS-CoV-2 response.

Ficoll-Paque density gradient centrifugation was used to isolate PBMCs. In the case of this clonotype: No antigen is known for it. The input lacks base qualities; no much larger clone sits a single base away.

TCRdb shows the sequencer as Illumina NovaSeq 6000. TCRalpha and TCRbeta cDNA libraries were constructed by 5'RACE with constant-segment primers, with sample barcodes and unique molecular identifiers being introduced. RNA was extracted from every sample with Trizol reagent. The libraries were amplified in two PCR steps, and the second step added a second sample barcode and Illumina TruSeq adapters. The libraries were sequenced on an Illumina NovaSeq using 2 x 150 bp paired-end reads. Under the source paper's analysis protocol: The reads were demultiplexed and collapsed into UMI-guided consensus sequences using migec v1.2.7. Using mixcr v2.1.11, UMI consensuses were aligned to TRA and TRB V and J templates and then assembled into clonotypes. A clonotype was counted as expanded or contracted only when both edgeR and NoisET called the clonotype significant, with the noise models trained on biological replicates. For edgeR calls, a false discovery rate-adjusted p below 0.01 and a log2 fold-change threshold of 1 were applied. PCA with hierarchical clustering of max-normalized trajectories of the 1000 most abundant clonotypes was used as exploratory dynamics analysis. The CD4 or CD8 phenotype of responding clones was assigned using the separately sequenced CD4+ and CD8+ repertoires. TCRdb trimmed public reads at Q25 via fastp, called clones via MiXCR and kept in-frame beta chains. For every CDR3 protein sequence, its rows merge into one entry that carries the most common genes and DNA. TCRdb, not the original authors, processed these V and J calls. This sample has a few hundred thousand distinct CDR3 sequences in its table, and approximately 24% of those were observed once. 7% to 9.5% of the sample goes to the ten largest clones.

V gives up 6 bases and J gives up 0 bases, and the segment between their germline ends measures 8 bases. The CDR3, from cysteine to phenylalanine, totals 13 residues. The DNA shown is the 39-base CDR3, in frame from base 1. The TCR was taken from an adult woman who had mild COVID-19 (a few samples of this study predate the infection). The sample titles of this study are shuffled in the database, so cell type and time point are left out; the donor was told from shared clones. The sequenced sample was PBMCs or a T cell subset sorted from them (not recorded which). Recombination connected TRBV12-3 or TRBV12-4 to TRBJ1-1, with no D gene named confidently. The CDR3 is CASSQNMNTEAFF. The sequenced DNA is TGTGCCAGCAGCCAGAACATGAACACTGAAGCTTTCTTT.